This T cell receptor beta chain was obtained from a study of cytomegalovirus exposure and HLA in healthy donors. Findings and caveats of the study: A later analysis found first-cohort TCR clusters tended to co-occur in the 90 to 150 validation repertoires. There were about 160 TCR beta chains listed as cytomegalovirus-associated.

Worth noting for this clone: The antigen is not known.

Sequenced by immunoSEQ multiplex PCR; TCRdb stores in-frame clones only, minus some. Of 80,000 to 90,000 clones listed, approximately 96% are singletons. While the first cohort had around 700 subjects, the donors belonged to the separate validation cohort of over a hundred subjects. With V trimmed by 6 bases and J by 15 bases, 14 bases remained unmatched. The germline V gene has CDR1 MNHNS and CDR2 SASEGT. This CDR3 spans 14 amino acids. Material for sequencing was PBMCs. The chain links TRBV6-1 to TRBJ2-1, with TRBD1 matching over 10 bases. The receptor was derived from a man between 18 and 29 years old in good health and CMV-seronegative. The DNA of the CDR3 is TGTGCCAGCAGCGATATGGGACAGGGGAGGGGAGGGTTCTTC. Translating it yields CASSDMGQGRGGFF.